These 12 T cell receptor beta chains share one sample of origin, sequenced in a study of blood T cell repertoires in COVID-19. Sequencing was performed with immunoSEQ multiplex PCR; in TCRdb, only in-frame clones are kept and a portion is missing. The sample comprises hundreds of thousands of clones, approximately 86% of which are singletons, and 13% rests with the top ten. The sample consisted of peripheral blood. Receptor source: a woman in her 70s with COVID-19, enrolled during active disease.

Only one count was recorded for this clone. CDR3 nucleotides: TGTGCCAGCAGCAAAGCGCATTGGAGGGGCTCCTACGAGCAGTACTTC. The encoded protein is CASSKAHWRGSYEQYF. The J gene is TRBJ2-7, the V gene TRBV21-1; the table's D call, TRBD2, was not checked against the DNA. TRBV21-1 is a known pseudogene. CDR3 length: 16 residues.

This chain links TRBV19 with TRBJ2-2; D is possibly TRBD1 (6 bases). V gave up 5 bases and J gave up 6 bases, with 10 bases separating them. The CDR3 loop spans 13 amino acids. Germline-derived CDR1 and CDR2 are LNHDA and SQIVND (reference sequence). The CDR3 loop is CASSPRGPGELFF. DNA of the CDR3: TGTGCCAGTAGTCCCAGGGGCCCCGGGGAGCTGTTTTTT.

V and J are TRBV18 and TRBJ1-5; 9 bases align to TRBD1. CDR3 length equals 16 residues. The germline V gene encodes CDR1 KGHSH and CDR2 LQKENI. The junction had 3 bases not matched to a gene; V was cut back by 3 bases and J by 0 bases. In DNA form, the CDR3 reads TGTGCCAGCTCACCGCGACAGGGGGTTAGCAATCAGCCCCAGCATTTT. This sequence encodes CASSPRQGVSNQPQHF.

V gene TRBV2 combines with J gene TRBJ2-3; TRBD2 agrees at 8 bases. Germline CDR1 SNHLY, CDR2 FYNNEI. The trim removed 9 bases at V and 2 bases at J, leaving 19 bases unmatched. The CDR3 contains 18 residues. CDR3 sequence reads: CASIQMPRAGVHTDTQYF. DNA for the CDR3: TGTGCCAGTATCCAAATGCCACGAGCGGGGGTGCACACAGATACGCAGTATTTT.

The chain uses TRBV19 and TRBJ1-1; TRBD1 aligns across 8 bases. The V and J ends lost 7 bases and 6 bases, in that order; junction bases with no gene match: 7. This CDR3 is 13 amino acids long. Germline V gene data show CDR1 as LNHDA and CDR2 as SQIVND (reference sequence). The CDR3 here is CASKDRVWAEAFF. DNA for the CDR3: TGTGCCAGTAAGGACAGGGTCTGGGCTGAAGCTTTCTTT.

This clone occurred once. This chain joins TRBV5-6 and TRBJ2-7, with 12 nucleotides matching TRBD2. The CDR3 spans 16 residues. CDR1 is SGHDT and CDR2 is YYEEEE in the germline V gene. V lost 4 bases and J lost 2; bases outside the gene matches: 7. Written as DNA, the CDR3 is TGTGCCAGCAGCGCAGGACTAGCGGGGAGGGCCTACGAGCAGTACTTC. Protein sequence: CASSAGLAGRAYEQYF.

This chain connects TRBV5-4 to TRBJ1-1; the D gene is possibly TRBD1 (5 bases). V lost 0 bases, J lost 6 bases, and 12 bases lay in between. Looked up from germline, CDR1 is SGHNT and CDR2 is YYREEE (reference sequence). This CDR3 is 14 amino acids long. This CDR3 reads CASSLAGGGAEAFF. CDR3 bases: TGTGCCAGCAGCTTGGCGGGGGGAGGTGCTGAAGCTTTCTTT.

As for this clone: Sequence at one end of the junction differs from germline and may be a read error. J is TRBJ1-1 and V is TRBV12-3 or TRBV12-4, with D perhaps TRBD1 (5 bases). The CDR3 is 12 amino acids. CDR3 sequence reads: CASKIRASDAFF. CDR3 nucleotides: TGTGCCAGTAAGATCAGGGCCTCTGATGCTTTCTTT.

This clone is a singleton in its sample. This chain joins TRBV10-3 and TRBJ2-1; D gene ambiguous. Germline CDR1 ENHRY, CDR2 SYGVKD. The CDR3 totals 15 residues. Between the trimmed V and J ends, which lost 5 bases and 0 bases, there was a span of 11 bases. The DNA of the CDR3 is TGTGCCATCAGTTCCGTCTCCTCCTCCTACAATGAGCAGTTCTTC. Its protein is CAISSVSSSYNEQFF.

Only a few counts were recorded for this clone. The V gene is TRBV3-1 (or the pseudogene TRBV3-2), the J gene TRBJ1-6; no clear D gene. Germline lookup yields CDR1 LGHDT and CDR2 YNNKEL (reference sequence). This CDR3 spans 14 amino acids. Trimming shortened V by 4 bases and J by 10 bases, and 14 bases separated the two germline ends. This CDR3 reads CASSPAVGDSPLHF. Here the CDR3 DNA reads TGTGCCAGCAGCCCCGCCGTGGGAGACTCACCCCTCCACTTT.

CDR3 sequence: CASSLSGLSGYEQYF. The CDR3 coding sequence is TGTGCCAGCAGTTTATCCGGACTATCCGGCTACGAGCAGTACTTC. The genes are TRBV27 and TRBJ2-7, with a tentative D call TRBD2 (6 bases). The CDR3 extends over 15 amino acids. V gave up 0 bases and J gave up 3 bases, with 12 bases separating them. From germline, CDR1 is MNHEY and CDR2 SMNVEV (reference sequence).

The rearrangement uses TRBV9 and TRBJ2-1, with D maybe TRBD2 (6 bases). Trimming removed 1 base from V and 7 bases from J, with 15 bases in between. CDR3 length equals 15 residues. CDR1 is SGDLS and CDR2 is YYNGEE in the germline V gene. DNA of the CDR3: TGTGCCAGCAGCGTATGGCCGGGAGTGGGGAATGAGCAGTTCTTC. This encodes CASSVWPGVGNEQFF.